The present TCR beta chain was sequenced within a study of technical replicates of blood from a few donors. Measured with immunoSEQ multiplex PCR; TCRdb has only the in-frame clones, and not every one. The data hold about 83,000 clones, with around nine tenths observed a single time. The TCR was taken from a human donor in good health. The sample was T cells isolated from PBMCs.

CDR3 loop: CASSLIRENGYTF. The CDR3 coding sequence is TGTGCCAGCAGTTTGATCAGGGAAAATGGCTACACCTTC. The chain couples TRBV28 to TRBJ1-2, with D perhaps matching TRBD1 (5 bases). The germline CDR1 and CDR2 sequences are MDHEN and SYDVKM. This CDR3 is 13 amino acids long. V lost 3 bases and J lost 6, with 11 bases in between.